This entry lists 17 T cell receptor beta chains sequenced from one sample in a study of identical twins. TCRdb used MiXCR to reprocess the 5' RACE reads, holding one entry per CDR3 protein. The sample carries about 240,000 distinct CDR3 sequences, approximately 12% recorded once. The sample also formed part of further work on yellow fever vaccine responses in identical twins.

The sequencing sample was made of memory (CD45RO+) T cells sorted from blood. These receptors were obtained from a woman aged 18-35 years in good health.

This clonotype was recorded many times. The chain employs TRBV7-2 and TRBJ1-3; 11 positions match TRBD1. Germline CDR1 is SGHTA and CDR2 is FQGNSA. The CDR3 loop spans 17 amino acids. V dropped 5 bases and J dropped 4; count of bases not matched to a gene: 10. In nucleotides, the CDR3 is TGTGCCAGCAGCATAAACGGACAGGGGGCGACAGGAAACACCATATATTTT. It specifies CASSINGQGATGNTIYF.

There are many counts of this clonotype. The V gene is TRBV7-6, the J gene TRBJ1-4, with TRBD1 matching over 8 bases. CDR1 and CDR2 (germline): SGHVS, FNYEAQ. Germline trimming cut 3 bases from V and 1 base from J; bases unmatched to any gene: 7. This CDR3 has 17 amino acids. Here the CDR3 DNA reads TGTGCCAGCAGCTTCAAGCCCACAGGGGGAACTAATGAAAAACTGTTTTTT. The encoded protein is CASSFKPTGGTNEKLFF.

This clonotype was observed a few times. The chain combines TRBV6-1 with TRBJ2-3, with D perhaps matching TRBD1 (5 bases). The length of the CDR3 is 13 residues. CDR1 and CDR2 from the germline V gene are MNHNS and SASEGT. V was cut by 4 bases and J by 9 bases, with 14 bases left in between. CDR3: CASSVETVGTQYF. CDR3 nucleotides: TGTGCCAGCAGTGTGGAGACAGTCGGAACGCAGTATTTT.

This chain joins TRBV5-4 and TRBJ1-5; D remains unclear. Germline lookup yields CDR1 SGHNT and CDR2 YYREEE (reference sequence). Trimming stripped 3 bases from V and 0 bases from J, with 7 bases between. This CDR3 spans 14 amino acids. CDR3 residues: CASSSGPSNQPQHF. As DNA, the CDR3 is TGTGCCAGCAGCTCAGGACCTAGCAATCAGCCCCAGCATTTT.

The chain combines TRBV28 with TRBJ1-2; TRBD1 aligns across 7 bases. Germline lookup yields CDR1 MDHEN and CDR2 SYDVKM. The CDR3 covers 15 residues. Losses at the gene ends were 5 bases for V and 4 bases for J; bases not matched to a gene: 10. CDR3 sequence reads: CASSTLRGPFYGYTF. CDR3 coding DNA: TGTGCCAGCAGTACGCTAAGGGGGCCGTTCTATGGCTACACCTTC.

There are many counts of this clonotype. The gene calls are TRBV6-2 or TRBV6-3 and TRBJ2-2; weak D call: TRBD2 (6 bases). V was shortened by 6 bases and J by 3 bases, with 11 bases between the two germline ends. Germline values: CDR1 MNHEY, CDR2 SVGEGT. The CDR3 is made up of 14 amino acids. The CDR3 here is CASRLATDTGELFF. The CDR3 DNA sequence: TGTGCCAGCAGACTAGCAACTGACACCGGGGAGCTGTTTTTT.

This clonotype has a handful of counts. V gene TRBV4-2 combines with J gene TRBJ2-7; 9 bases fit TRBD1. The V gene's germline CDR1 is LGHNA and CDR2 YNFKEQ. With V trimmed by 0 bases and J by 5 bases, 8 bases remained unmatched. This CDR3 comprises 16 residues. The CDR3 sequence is CASSQESGQGINEQYF. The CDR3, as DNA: TGTGCCAGCAGCCAAGAGTCCGGACAGGGGATCAACGAGCAGTACTTC.

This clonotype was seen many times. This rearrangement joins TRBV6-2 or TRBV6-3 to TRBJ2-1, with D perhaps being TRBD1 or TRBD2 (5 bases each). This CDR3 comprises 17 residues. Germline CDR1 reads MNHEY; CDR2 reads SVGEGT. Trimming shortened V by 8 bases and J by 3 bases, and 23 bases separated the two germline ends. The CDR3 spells CASGIPGRQTYYNEQFF. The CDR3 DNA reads TGTGCCAGCGGAATCCCGGGACGCCAAACCTACTACAATGAGCAGTTCTTC.

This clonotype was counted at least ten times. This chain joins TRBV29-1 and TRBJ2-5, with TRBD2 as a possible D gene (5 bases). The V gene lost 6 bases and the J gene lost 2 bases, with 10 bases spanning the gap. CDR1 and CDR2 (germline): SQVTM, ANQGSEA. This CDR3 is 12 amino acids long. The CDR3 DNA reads TGCAGCGTCCGACGGGGACAAGAGACCCAGTACTTC. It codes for CSVRRGQETQYF. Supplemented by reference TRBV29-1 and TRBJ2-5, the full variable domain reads SAVISQKPSRDICQRGTSLTIQCQVDSQVTMMFWYRQQPGQSLTLIATANQGSEATYESGFVIDKFPISRPNLTFSTLTVSNMSPEDSSIYLCSVRRGQETQYFGPGTRLLVL.

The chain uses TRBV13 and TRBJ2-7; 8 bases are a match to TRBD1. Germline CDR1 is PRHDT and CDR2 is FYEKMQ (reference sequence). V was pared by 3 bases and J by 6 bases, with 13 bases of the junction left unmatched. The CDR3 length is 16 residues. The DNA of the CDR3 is TGTGCCAGCAGCTTGAGCCTGACAGGGGCCCTTCTCGAGCAGTACTTC. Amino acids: CASSLSLTGALLEQYF. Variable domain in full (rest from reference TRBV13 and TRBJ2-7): AAGVIQSPRHLIKEKRETATLKCYPIPRHDTVYWYQQGPGQDPQFLISFYEKMQSDKGSIPDRFSAQQFSDYHSELNMSSLELGDSALYFCASSLSLTGALLEQYFGPGTRLTVT.

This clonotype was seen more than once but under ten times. CDR3 protein: CASSLLQSYEQYF. The CDR3 DNA sequence: TGTGCCAGCAGCTTGTTACAGAGCTACGAGCAGTACTTC. The J gene is TRBJ2-7, the V gene TRBV5-5; no definite D call. The CDR3 runs 13 residues. Germline V lookup: CDR1 SGHKS, CDR2 YYEKEE (reference sequence). Trimming cost V 1 base and J 3 bases, with 8 bases left between them.

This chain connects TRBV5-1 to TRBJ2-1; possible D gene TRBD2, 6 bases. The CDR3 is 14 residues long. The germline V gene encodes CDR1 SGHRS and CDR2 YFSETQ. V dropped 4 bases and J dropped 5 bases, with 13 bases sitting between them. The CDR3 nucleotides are TGCGCCAGCAGCATTGAGACGGGGGACAATGAGCAGTTCTTC. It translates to CASSIETGDNEQFF.

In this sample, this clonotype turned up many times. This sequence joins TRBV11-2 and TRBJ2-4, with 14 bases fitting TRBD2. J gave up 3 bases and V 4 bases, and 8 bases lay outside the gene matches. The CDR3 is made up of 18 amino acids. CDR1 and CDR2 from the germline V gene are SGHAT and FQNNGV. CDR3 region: CASSWTSGGMPNKNIQYF. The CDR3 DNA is TGTGCCAGCAGCTGGACTAGCGGGGGGATGCCAAACAAAAACATTCAGTACTTC.

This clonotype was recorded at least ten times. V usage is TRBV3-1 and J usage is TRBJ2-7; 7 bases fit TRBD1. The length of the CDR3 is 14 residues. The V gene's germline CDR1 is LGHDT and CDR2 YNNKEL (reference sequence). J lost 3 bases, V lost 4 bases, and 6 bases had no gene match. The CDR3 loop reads CASSPRQGGYEQYF. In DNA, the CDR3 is TGTGCCAGCAGCCCTCGACAGGGCGGCTACGAGCAGTACTTC.

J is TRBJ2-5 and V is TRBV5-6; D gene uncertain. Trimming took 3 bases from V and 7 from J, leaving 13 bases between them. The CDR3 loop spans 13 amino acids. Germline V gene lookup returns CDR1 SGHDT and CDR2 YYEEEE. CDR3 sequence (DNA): TGTGCCAGCAGCTCCGCCAACGATTGGACCCAGTACTTC. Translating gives CASSSANDWTQYF.

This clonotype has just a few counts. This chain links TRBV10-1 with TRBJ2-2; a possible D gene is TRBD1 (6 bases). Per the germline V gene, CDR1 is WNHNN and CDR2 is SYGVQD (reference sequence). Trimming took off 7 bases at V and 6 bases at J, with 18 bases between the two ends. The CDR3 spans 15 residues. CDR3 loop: CASKGDTGKAGELFF. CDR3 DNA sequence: TGCGCCAGCAAAGGGGACACAGGGAAGGCCGGGGAGCTGTTTTTT.

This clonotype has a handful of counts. The CDR3 bases are TGTGCCAGCAGCCAAGTGGGGACCCCCTCCTACGAGCAGTACTTC. This translates into CASSQVGTPSYEQYF. The chain couples TRBV3-1 to TRBJ2-7, with D possibly being TRBD1 or TRBD2 (5 bases each). The V gene's germline CDR1 is LGHDT and CDR2 YNNKEL (reference sequence). Trimming took 1 base from V and 0 from J, leaving 10 bases between them. The CDR3 spans 15 residues.